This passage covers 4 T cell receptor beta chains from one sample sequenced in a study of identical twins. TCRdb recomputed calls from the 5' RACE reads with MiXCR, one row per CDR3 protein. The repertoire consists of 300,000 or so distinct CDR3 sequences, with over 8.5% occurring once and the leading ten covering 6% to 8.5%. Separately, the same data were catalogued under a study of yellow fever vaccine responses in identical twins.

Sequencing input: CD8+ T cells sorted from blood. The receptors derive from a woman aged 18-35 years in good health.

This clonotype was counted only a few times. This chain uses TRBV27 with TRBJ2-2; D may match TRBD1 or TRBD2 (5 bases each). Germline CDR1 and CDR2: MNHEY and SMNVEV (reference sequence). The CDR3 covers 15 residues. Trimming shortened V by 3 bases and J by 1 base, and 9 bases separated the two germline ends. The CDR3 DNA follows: TGTGCCAGCAGTTTTTTGGGGGTGAACACCGGGGAGCTGTTTTTT. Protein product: CASSFLGVNTGELFF.

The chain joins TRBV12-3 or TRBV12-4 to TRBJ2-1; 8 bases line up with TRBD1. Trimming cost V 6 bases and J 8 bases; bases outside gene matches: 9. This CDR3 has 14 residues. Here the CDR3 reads CASRPPTGVYEQFF. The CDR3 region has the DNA TGTGCCAGCAGACCCCCGACAGGGGTCTATGAGCAGTTCTTC.

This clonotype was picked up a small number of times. CDR3 residues: CSVESETGLYTDTQYF. For the CDR3, the DNA is TGCAGCGTTGAATCGGAGACAGGGCTTTACACAGATACGCAGTATTTT. The J gene is TRBJ2-3, the V gene TRBV29-1, with 7 positions matching TRBD1. With 2 bases clipped from V and 2 bases from J, the junction kept 10 bases outside the gene matches. The CDR3 sequence is 16 residues long. Germline lookup yields CDR1 SQVTM and CDR2 ANQGSEA.

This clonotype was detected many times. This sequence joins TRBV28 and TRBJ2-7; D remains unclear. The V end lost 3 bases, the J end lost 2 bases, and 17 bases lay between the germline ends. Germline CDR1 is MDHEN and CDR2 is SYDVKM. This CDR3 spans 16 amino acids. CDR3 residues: CASSFMFRTVPYEQYF. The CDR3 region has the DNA TGTGCCAGCAGTTTCATGTTTCGGACGGTTCCCTACGAGCAGTACTTC.